The 15 T cell receptor beta chains reported below all come from one sample, sequenced in a study of technical replicates of blood from a handful of donors. Sequenced by immunoSEQ multiplex PCR; TCRdb stores in-frame clones only, minus some. The data contain approximately 77,000 clones, roughly 94% of them singletons. Source material: T cells isolated from PBMCs. The receptors were sampled from a human donor in good health.

V usage is TRBV27 and J usage is TRBJ1-5; D unresolved. Deletions cut 3 bases from V and 4 bases from J, with 7 bases between. CDR3 size: 13 residues. Germline V lookup: CDR1 MNHEY, CDR2 SMNVEV (reference sequence). CDR3 sequence: CASSLSRNQPQHF. CDR3 DNA sequence: TGTGCCAGCAGTTTGAGTCGGAATCAGCCCCAGCATTTT.

The chain joins TRBV4-3 to TRBJ2-7; possible D gene TRBD1, 6 bases. Germline CDR1 is LGHNA and CDR2 is YSLEER. CDR3 size: 13 residues. V was trimmed by 4 bases and J by 3 bases, leaving 10 bases between them. The CDR3 here is CASSRGQSYEQYF. The CDR3 DNA reads TGCGCCAGCAGCCGCGGACAGAGCTACGAGCAGTACTTC.

This chain links TRBV2 with TRBJ2-1, with D possibly TRBD2 on 7 matching bases. V lost 7 bases and J 9 bases, leaving 19 bases between the germline ends. The germline gives CDR1 SNHLY, CDR2 FYNNEI. CDR3 length equals 14 residues. This CDR3 is CASNLRGGQGEQFF. The DNA of the CDR3 is TGTGCCAGCAACCTGAGGGGGGGGCAAGGTGAGCAGTTCTTC.

This clone was detected once. V gene TRBV19 combines with J gene TRBJ2-3; TRBD2 aligns across 10 bases. This CDR3 region has 16 residues. In germline, CDR1 is LNHDA, CDR2 SQIVND (reference sequence). With 4 bases clipped from V and 4 bases from J, the junction kept 8 bases outside the gene matches. CDR3 sequence reads: CASSNLAGDSADTQYF. In nucleotides, the CDR3 is TGTGCCAGTAGTAACCTAGCGGGAGATTCTGCAGATACGCAGTATTTT.

V gene TRBV29-1 combines with J gene TRBJ2-1, with TRBD1 identical over 9 bases. The germline CDR1 and CDR2 sequences are SQVTM and ANQGSEA. The CDR3 consists of 14 residues. This CDR3 reads CGVAPGQGNNEQFF. CDR3 coding DNA: TGCGGAGTAGCACCGGGACAGGGAAACAATGAGCAGTTCTTC.

The CDR3 is CASSAYVVRETQYF. The DNA for the CDR3 is TGTGCCAGCAGTGCTTATGTCGTTCGGGAGACCCAGTACTTC. The gene calls are TRBV6-1 and TRBJ2-5; D is uncertain. Trimming shortened V by 4 bases and J by 5 bases, and 14 bases separated the two germline ends. The CDR3 consists of 14 residues. Germline V gives CDR1 MNHNS, CDR2 SASEGT.

This chain links TRBV11-2 with TRBJ1-1; D gene unclear. The CDR3 totals 15 residues. Germline V lookup: CDR1 SGHAT, CDR2 FQNNGV. Deletions cut 0 bases from V and 3 bases from J, with 11 bases between. This CDR3 reads CASSLDQGLDTEAFF. The CDR3 DNA follows: TGTGCCAGCAGCTTAGATCAAGGACTTGACACTGAAGCTTTCTTT.

The chain couples TRBV6-1 to TRBJ2-5; D ambiguous. CDR1 MNHNS and CDR2 SASEGT come from the germline V gene. This CDR3 has 14 amino acids. With 4 bases removed from V and 5 bases from J, the gap between germline ends came to 14 bases. CDR3 nucleotide sequence: TGTGCCAGCAGTGGAGGTCCAAGCCAGGAGACCCAGTACTTC. Amino acids: CASSGGPSQETQYF.

The gene calls are TRBV2 and TRBJ1-1, with D maybe TRBD1 (5 bases). V shed 0 bases and J shed 5 bases, with 10 bases lying between them. The CDR3 runs 14 residues. Germline loops: CDR1 SNHLY, CDR2 FYNNEI. The DNA for the CDR3 is TGTGCCAGCAGTGAAGCCTGGGGGGGAACTGAAGCTTTCTTT. It specifies CASSEAWGGTEAFF.

The chain combines TRBV7-9 with TRBJ1-2; D might be TRBD1 (5 bases). The V and J ends lost 3 bases and 4 bases respectively, with 12 bases between them. The CDR3 runs to 14 residues. The germline V gene has CDR1 SEHNR and CDR2 FQNEAQ (reference sequence). In nucleotides, the CDR3 is TGTGCCAGCAGCTTGGGCAGGGATGGCTATGGCTACACCTTC. Amino acid sequence: CASSLGRDGYGYTF.

The chain is built from TRBV6-5 and TRBJ2-2, with D possibly TRBD2 on 6 matching bases. CDR3 length: 16 residues. V was clipped by 4 bases and J by 0 bases, with 12 bases between them. Germline V gene data show CDR1 as MNHEY and CDR2 as SVGAGI. CDR3 DNA sequence: TGTGCCAGCAGTTCTCCGGGACTGTCGAACACCGGGGAGCTGTTTTTT. Its protein product is CASSSPGLSNTGELFF.

V usage is TRBV4-1 and J usage is TRBJ2-3, with D unresolved. V dropped 0 bases and J dropped 6 bases, with 7 bases sitting between them. This CDR3 contains 13 residues. Per the germline V gene, CDR1 is MGHRA and CDR2 is YSYEKL. CDR3 loop: CASSQDPVDTQYF. The CDR3 DNA sequence: TGCGCCAGCAGCCAAGATCCAGTTGATACGCAGTATTTT.

V is TRBV6-1 and J is TRBJ2-3; D is unclear. V lost 8 bases and J lost 2, with 8 bases in between. The CDR3 contains 12 residues. CDR1 and CDR2 (germline): MNHNS, SASEGT. The CDR3 DNA follows: TGTGCCAGCGCCACATTCACAGATACGCAGTATTTT. Translated, it gives CASATFTDTQYF.

The gene calls are TRBV5-6 and TRBJ2-3; 7 bases line up with TRBD2. V shed 9 bases and J 2 bases; nucleotides not matched to a gene: 9. CDR1 is SGHDT and CDR2 is YYEEEE in the germline V gene. The CDR3 has 14 residues. CDR3: CATAGLEDTDTQYF. The CDR3 DNA reads as TGTGCCACCGCTGGACTAGAGGACACAGATACGCAGTATTTT.

The V call is TRBV30, the J call TRBJ1-4; TRBD1 is a possible D gene (5 bases). The length of the CDR3 is 14 residues. In germline, CDR1 is GTSNPN, CDR2 SVGIG (reference sequence). Trimming stripped 1 base from V and 7 bases from J, with 13 bases between. In DNA, the CDR3 is TGTGCCTGGAGTGATCAGGGCATTTTTGAAAAACTGTTTTTT. This codes for CAWSDQGIFEKLFF. Together with reference TRBV30 and TRBJ1-4, the CDR3 gives the full variable domain: SQTIHQWPATLVQPVGSPLSLECTVEGTSNPNLYWYRQAAGRGLQLLFYSVGIGQISSEVPQNLSASRPQDRQFILSSKKLLLSDSGFYLCAWSDQGIFEKLFFGSGTQLSVL.